This entry is about one TCR beta chain. This entry is derived from a study of regulatory T cells in long-lasting Graves disease. Combining iRepertoire HTBI primers with Arm-PCR of CDR3 regions, the authors built TCR beta libraries. TCRdb ran MiXCR on the multiplex PCR reads and lists one entry per CDR3 protein. This repertoire shows about 450,000 distinct CDR3 sequences, about 17% found once; its top ten account for about 10%. CDR1 is LNHDA, CDR2 SQIVND, per germline (reference sequence). The CDR3 runs to 14 residues. The V and J ends lost 4 bases and 6 bases, in that order; junction bases with no gene match: 6. This sample's time point: newly diagnosed GD, antithyroid drugs for less than 3 months. Researchers made the TCR library from RNA that was extracted from PBMCs. This sample also belongs to another study, concerning T cells in Graves' hyperthyroidism and ophthalmopathy.

Sample: peripheral blood mononuclear cells (PBMCs), taken at new diagnosis, from a patient treated with antithyroid drugs. The sequence was obtained from a woman aged 25 to 39 with Graves disease. The chain combines TRBV19 with TRBJ1-1; TRBD1 aligns across 9 bases. The CDR3 DNA reads as TGTGCCAGTAGTAACGGACAGGGGAAAGCTGAAGCTTTCTTT. Protein sequence: CASSNGQGKAEAFF.